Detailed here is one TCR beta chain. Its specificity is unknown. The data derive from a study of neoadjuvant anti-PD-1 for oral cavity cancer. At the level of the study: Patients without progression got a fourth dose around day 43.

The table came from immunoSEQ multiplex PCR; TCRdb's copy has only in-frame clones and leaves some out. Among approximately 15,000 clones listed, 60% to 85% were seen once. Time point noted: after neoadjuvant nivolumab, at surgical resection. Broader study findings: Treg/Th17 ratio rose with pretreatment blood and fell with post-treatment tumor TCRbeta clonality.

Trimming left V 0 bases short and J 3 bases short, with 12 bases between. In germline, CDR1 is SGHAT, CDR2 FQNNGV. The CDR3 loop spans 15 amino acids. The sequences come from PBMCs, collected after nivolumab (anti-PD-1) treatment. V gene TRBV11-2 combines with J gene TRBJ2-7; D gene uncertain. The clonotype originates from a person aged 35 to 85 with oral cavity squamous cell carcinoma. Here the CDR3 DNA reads TGTGCCAGCAGCTTAGATCAAGTTATAGTCTACGAGCAGTACTTC. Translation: CASSLDQVIVYEQYF.